Here is one TCR beta chain with its context. Its antigen is unidentified. The data were obtained in a study of T cells in Graves' hyperthyroidism and ophthalmopathy. Germline CDR1 and CDR2: MNHNS and SASEGT. The CDR3 contains 14 residues. Deletions cut 8 bases from V and 5 bases from J, with 16 bases between. General observations from the study: Onset of ophthalmopathy came a median 6.5 months after the model predicted it. Appearing also in blood were most of the thyroid clonotypes expanded above 0.001.

Each patient was aged 18 to 65 and had newly diagnosed hyperthyroidism of under 2 months' duration. For the diagnoses, clinical symptoms, serum thyroxine and TRAb, thyroid ultrasound and orbital computed tomography were used. TCR beta CDR3 regions were amplified from RNA transcripts. When the TCR CDR3 underwent first-round RT-PCR, the HTBI primer set was used. MiXCR, run by TCRdb on the multiplex PCR reads, gives a single entry per CDR3 protein. The profile shows about 350,000 distinct CDR3 sequences, 14% of them singletons. The clonotype originates from a woman between 25 and 40 years old with Graves' hyperthyroidism. The genes are TRBV6-1 and TRBJ2-1; D might be TRBD1 or TRBD2, each matching 7 bases. The sample comprised blood. CDR3 region: CASRQGGPNNEQFF. DNA for the CDR3: TGTGCCAGCCGACAGGGAGGGCCCAACAATGAGCAGTTCTTC.